Following are 20 T cell receptor beta chains from one sample sequenced in a study of early T cells in non-severe SARS-CoV-2 infection. MiXCR was run by TCRdb on the 5' RACE reads, yielding one entry per CDR3 protein. The table records 35,000 to 45,000 distinct CDR3 sequences, about 6% of them present only once. This specimen was whole blood, taken at baseline. The receptors were gathered from an adult who was a healthcare worker with PCR-confirmed SARS-CoV-2 infection or an uninfected control (not recorded which).

This clonotype was picked up many times. V gene TRBV29-1 combines with J gene TRBJ1-2; D uncertain. From germline, CDR1 is SQVTM and CDR2 ANQGSEA. CDR3 length: 12 amino acids. Between the trimmed V and J ends, which lost 6 bases and 7 bases, there was a span of 15 bases. The chain's CDR3 is CSVTRQVPGYTF. The CDR3 region has the DNA TGCAGCGTCACCCGCCAGGTGCCTGGCTACACCTTC.

This clonotype was counted many times. This sequence joins TRBV29-1 and TRBJ2-7, with D perhaps assigned TRBD1 or TRBD2 (5 bases each). The germline V gene encodes CDR1 SQVTM and CDR2 ANQGSEA. Trimming took off 3 bases at V and 6 bases at J, with 15 bases between the two ends. The CDR3 loop spans 13 amino acids. The CDR3 DNA sequence: TGCAGCGTTGATGCCGGGGCGCTCGGCGAGCAGTACTTC. Residues: CSVDAGALGEQYF.

This clonotype was detected ten times or more. The genes are TRBV18 and TRBJ2-3; no reliable D call. Between the trimmed V and J ends, which lost 6 bases and 0 bases, there was a span of 13 bases. The CDR3 totals 15 residues. CDR1 and CDR2 (germline): KGHSH, LQKENI. The CDR3 bases are TGTGCCAGCTCGCCGAGTGGGTCTAGCACAGATACGCAGTATTTT. The encoded protein is CASSPSGSSTDTQYF.

In this sample, this clonotype turned up many times. The V gene is TRBV19, the J gene TRBJ1-2, with D possibly being TRBD1 (5 bases). Per germline, CDR1 LNHDA and CDR2 SQIVND (reference sequence). The CDR3 is 11 residues long. Trimming pared 5 bases from V and 8 bases from J, leaving 9 bases between. The CDR3 coding sequence is TGTGCCAGTAGTTTCGGGGGAGGCTACACCTTC. It yields the protein CASSFGGGYTF. Drawing the rest from reference TRBV19 and TRBJ1-2, the complete variable domain is DGGITQSPKYLFRKEGQNVTLSCEQNLNHDAMYWYRQDPGQGLRLIYYSQIVNDFQKGDIAEGYSVSREKKESFPLTVTSAQKNPTAFYLCASSFGGGYTFGSGTRLTVV.

This clonotype was recorded many times. The rearrangement joins TRBV3-1 to TRBJ1-1, with D possibly TRBD1 on 5 matching bases. With 0 bases removed from V and 10 bases from J, the gap between germline ends came to 15 bases. Germline V gene data show CDR1 as LGHDT and CDR2 as YNNKEL (reference sequence). This CDR3 spans 14 amino acids. As DNA, the CDR3 is TGTGCCAGCAGCCAAGAAGGTAGGGGATTTGGAGCTTTCTTT. Its protein is CASSQEGRGFGAFF.

The chain couples TRBV12-3 or TRBV12-4 to TRBJ1-4; TRBD1 agrees at 12 bases. The length of the CDR3 is 15 residues. Trimming removed 4 bases from V and 6 bases from J; junction bases left unmatched: 3. DNA for the CDR3: TGTGCCAGCAGTTCCCGGGACAGGGGGCATGAAAAACTGTTTTTT. This codes for CASSSRDRGHEKLFF.

J is TRBJ2-1 and V is TRBV29-1; D uncertain. Deletions cut 6 bases from V and 0 bases from J, with 15 bases between. There are 15 residues in the CDR3. Per the germline V gene, CDR1 is SQVTM and CDR2 is ANQGSEA. The CDR3 nucleotides are TGCAGCGTCTACCCGGCGGATAGCTCCTACAATGAGCAGTTCTTC. Translating gives CSVYPADSSYNEQFF.

This clonotype came up many times. The V and J genes are TRBV4-3 and TRBJ1-3; 11 bases are a match to TRBD1. V was pared by 4 bases and J by 0 bases, with 8 bases of the junction left unmatched. The germline gives CDR1 LGHNA, CDR2 YSLEER. This CDR3 region has 18 residues. CDR3 loop: CASSPGTGGMGSGNTIYF. DNA of the CDR3: TGCGCCAGCAGCCCCGGGACAGGGGGTATGGGCTCTGGAAACACCATATATTTT.

This clonotype was picked up many times. This chain uses TRBV24-1 with TRBJ2-3; no clear D gene. Per germline, CDR1 KGHDR and CDR2 SFDVKD. The CDR3 contains 15 residues. The V end was cut by 5 bases, the J end by 3 bases, with 14 bases between. CDR3 residues: CATSGHKARTDTQYF. The DNA for the CDR3 is TGTGCCACCAGTGGCCACAAGGCCCGTACAGATACGCAGTATTTT.

This clonotype was counted only a few times. The chain combines TRBV6-1 with TRBJ2-3; 11 bases are a match to TRBD2. The junction had 7 bases not matched to a gene; V was cut back by 0 bases and J by 8 bases. The germline gives CDR1 MNHNS, CDR2 SASEGT. This CDR3 is 16 amino acids long. CDR3 coding DNA: TGTGCCAGCAGTGAAGCGGGGACTAGCGGTGTTGGTACGCAGTATTTT. Its protein product is CASSEAGTSGVGTQYF.

The sample holds a few counts of this clonotype. The CDR3 DNA reads TGTGCCAGCACCAACCAGGGGGCGAACACTGAAGCTTTCTTT. This encodes CASTNQGANTEAFF. V is TRBV12-3 or TRBV12-4 and J is TRBJ1-1, with 8 bases aligning to TRBD1. The V gene end was trimmed by 7 bases and the J gene end by 1 base; junction bases not matched to a gene: 5. CDR3 length: 14 residues.

This clonotype was detected ten times or more. The chain employs TRBV28 and TRBJ2-5; D might be TRBD1 (6 bases). Deletions cut 4 bases from V and 5 bases from J, with 17 bases between. The CDR3 runs 15 residues. Germline V gene lookup returns CDR1 MDHEN and CDR2 SYDVKM. Written as DNA, the CDR3 is TGTGCCAGCAGTTGGACAGACGAAACGGAGGAGACCCAGTACTTC. As protein: CASSWTDETEETQYF.

This clonotype occurred many times. The V gene is TRBV20-1, the J gene TRBJ1-3; D unresolved. V lost 3 bases to trimming and J lost 3 bases, with 9 bases between them. CDR3 length: 13 amino acids. Germline-derived CDR1 and CDR2 are DFQATT and SNEGSKA (reference sequence). CDR3 DNA: TGCAGTGCTAGGAAAGACGGTGGAAACACCATATATTTT. This translates into CSARKDGGNTIYF.

This clonotype was seen at least ten times. The chain links TRBV29-1 to TRBJ2-2, with D uncertain. V was clipped by 0 bases and J by 7 bases, with 6 bases between them. This CDR3 has 12 residues. Germline assignment: CDR1 SQVTM and CDR2 ANQGSEA. The CDR3 loop reads CSVEDLGGELFF. For the CDR3, the DNA is TGCAGCGTTGAAGATCTGGGCGGGGAGCTGTTTTTT.

This clonotype was detected many times. The chain links TRBV7-3 to TRBJ1-1, with D possibly being TRBD1 (5 bases). V lost 1 base and J 4 bases, leaving 7 bases between the germline ends. CDR3 size: 13 residues. Germline values: CDR1 SGHTA, CDR2 FQGTGA. In DNA, the CDR3 is TGTGCCAGCAGCTTAATCCAGGGCACTGAAGCTTTCTTT. It yields the protein CASSLIQGTEAFF.

V usage is TRBV11-2 and J usage is TRBJ1-1; D is possibly TRBD1 (5 bases). CDR1 is SGHAT and CDR2 is FQNNGV in the germline V gene. This CDR3 has 15 amino acids. V lost 1 base, J lost 0 bases, and 9 bases lay in between. CDR3 bases: TGTGCCAGCAGCTTAGGGGCCAGGGTGAACACTGAAGCTTTCTTT. Protein: CASSLGARVNTEAFF.

There are many counts of this clonotype. This chain connects TRBV21-1 to TRBJ2-2; no check of the table's D call, TRBD1, against the DNA was made. TRBV21-1 represents a pseudogene. The CDR3 consists of 15 residues. This chain's CDR3 is CASSKKNRAAGELFF. CDR3 DNA sequence: TGTGCCAGCAGCAAAAAAAACAGGGCAGCCGGGGAGCTGTTTTTT.

In this sample, this clonotype turned up many times. The chain couples TRBV28 to TRBJ2-3; TRBD1 matches at 9 bases. Germline CDR1 MDHEN, CDR2 SYDVKM. Losses at the gene ends were 5 bases for V and 4 bases for J; bases not matched to a gene: 13. The CDR3 totals 17 residues. The CDR3 DNA is TGTGCCAGCAGTCCTCAGCACCCGGGACAGGGTGCAGATACGCAGTATTTT. Encoded protein: CASSPQHPGQGADTQYF.

The rearrangement links TRBV28 to TRBJ1-6; D is unclear. Deletions cut 3 bases from V and 7 bases from J, with 10 bases between. Per germline, CDR1 MDHEN and CDR2 SYDVKM. The CDR3 extends over 14 amino acids. CDR3 bases: TGTGCCAGCAGTTTCGGCCAGGCAAATTCACCCCTCCACTTT. This gives the protein CASSFGQANSPLHF.

This clonotype was observed many times. The V gene is TRBV19, the J gene TRBJ2-7, with 7 bases lining up with TRBD2. V gave up 5 bases and J gave up 4 bases; unmatched junction bases: 5. The CDR3 contains 13 residues. Germline V CDR1 and CDR2: LNHDA, SQIVND (reference sequence). This CDR3 reads CASSGRGRYEQYF. The CDR3 DNA follows: TGTGCCAGTAGTGGGAGGGGCCGGTACGAGCAGTACTTC.